This T cell receptor beta chain is from a study of blood T cell repertoires in COVID-19. The wider study: The United States, Italy and Spain provided the acute and convalescent COVID-19 samples. In each case, the material was cDNA or gDNA derived from T cells, B-cell-depleted T cells, or PBMCs.

Authors' processing steps: Reference gene primers were amplified, and this amplification served to estimate nucleated cell counts. Repertoires were generated with immunoSEQ multiplex PCR, while TCRdb's copy carries only in-frame clones and drops some. V, J and clone size are taken as reported in that table, and D and trimming were inferred from the DNA itself. The sample has about 130,000 clones, roughly four fifths seen once. V was trimmed by 2 bases and J by 6 bases, leaving 12 bases between them. Germline V gene data show CDR1 as MGHDK and CDR2 as SYGVNS. The CDR3 covers 14 residues. The sample consisted of peripheral blood. The TCR originated in a man aged 60 to 75 with acute or convalescent COVID-19. The V gene is TRBV25-1, the J gene TRBJ2-3; no definite D call. CDR3 region: CASSESIGVDTQYF. Written as DNA, the CDR3 is TGTGCCAGCAGTGAAAGTATTGGAGTTGATACGCAGTATTTT.